These 2 T cell receptor beta chains originate from one sample sequenced in a study of blood T cell repertoires in COVID-19. Only in-frame clones appear in the TCRdb table, and some are missing; sequencing was by immunoSEQ multiplex PCR. The data contain roughly 190,000 clones, approximately 90% of them singletons. What was sequenced was PBMCs or T cells enriched from blood (not recorded which). The origin of the receptors is a young woman who had recovered from COVID-19.

The CDR3 sequence: CASSLGQDNSPLHF. The CDR3, as DNA: TGCGCCAGCAGCTTGGGGCAGGATAATTCACCCCTCCACTTT. This chain uses TRBV5-1 with TRBJ1-6; no reliable D call. Germline CDR1 and CDR2: SGHRS and YFSETQ. The CDR3 sequence is 14 residues long. With 0 bases removed from V and 5 bases from J, the gap between germline ends came to 6 bases.

The chain has TRBV7-3 and TRBJ1-1; D not resolved. The CDR3 totals 15 residues. Germline V gene sequence: CDR1 SGHTA, CDR2 FQGTGA. V was shortened by 1 base and J by 4 bases, with 13 bases between the two germline ends. The DNA for the CDR3 is TGTGCCAGCAGCTTAATCCGGGTGGTCGGCACTGAAGCTTTCTTT. It is translated as CASSLIRVVGTEAFF.